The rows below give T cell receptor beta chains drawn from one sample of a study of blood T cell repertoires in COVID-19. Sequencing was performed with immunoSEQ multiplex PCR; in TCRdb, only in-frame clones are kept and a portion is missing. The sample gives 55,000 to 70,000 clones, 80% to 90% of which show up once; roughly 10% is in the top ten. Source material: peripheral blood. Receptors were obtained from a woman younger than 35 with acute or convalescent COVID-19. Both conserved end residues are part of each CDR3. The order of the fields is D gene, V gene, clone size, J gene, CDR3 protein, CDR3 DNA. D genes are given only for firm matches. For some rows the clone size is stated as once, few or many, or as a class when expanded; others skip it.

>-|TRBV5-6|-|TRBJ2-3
CASSLGLASTDTQYF
TGTGCCAGCAGCTTGGGGTTGGCTAGCACAGATACGCAGTATTTT
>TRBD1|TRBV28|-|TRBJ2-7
CASSLYNRGSYEQYF
TGTGCCAGCAGTTTATACAACAGGGGAAGCTACGAGCAGTACTTC
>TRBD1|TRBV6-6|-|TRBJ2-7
CASRNGQGGSYEQYF
TGTGCCAGCAGAAACGGACAGGGGGGATCCTACGAGCAGTACTTC
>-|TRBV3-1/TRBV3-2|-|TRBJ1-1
CASSQTGYNTEAFF
TGTGCCAGCAGCCAAACAGGATACAACACTGAAGCTTTCTTT
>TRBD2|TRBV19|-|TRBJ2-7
CASSTHSGTSGKVYEQYF
TGTGCCAGTAGCACCCACTCCGGGACTAGCGGGAAAGTCTACGAGCAGTACTTC
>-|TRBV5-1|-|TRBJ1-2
CASSPYPGGSYGYTF
TGCGCCAGCAGCCCCTACCCCGGTGGGAGCTATGGCTACACCTTC
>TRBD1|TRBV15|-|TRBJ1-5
CATSRDWGQGKYNQPQHF
TGTGCCACCAGCAGAGATTGGGGACAGGGGAAGTACAATCAGCCCCAGCATTTT
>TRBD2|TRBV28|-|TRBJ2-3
CASSRGLAGVTDTQYF
TGTGCCAGCAGTCGAGGACTAGCGGGGGTAACAGATACGCAGTATTTT
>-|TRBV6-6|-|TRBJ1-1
CASMMGATEAFF
TGTGCCAGCATGATGGGGGCGACTGAAGCTTTCTTT
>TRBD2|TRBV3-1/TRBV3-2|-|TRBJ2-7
CASSRGASGNYEQYF
TGTGCCAGCAGCCGAGGGGCTAGCGGCAACTACGAGCAGTACTTC
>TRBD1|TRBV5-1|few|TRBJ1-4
CASSFGYRGNNEKLFF
TGCGCCAGCAGCTTCGGATACAGGGGAAATAATGAAAAACTGTTTTTT
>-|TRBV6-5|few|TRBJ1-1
CASRRGGSTEAFF
TGTGCCAGCCGTAGAGGAGGGTCCACTGAAGCTTTCTTT
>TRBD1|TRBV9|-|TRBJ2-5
CASSVGTGGYQETQYF
TGTGCCAGCAGCGTAGGGACAGGGGGCTACCAAGAGACCCAGTACTTC
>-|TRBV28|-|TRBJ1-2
CASTFGGPRSGYTF
TGTGCCAGCACCTTCGGAGGCCCGAGGAGTGGCTACACCTTC
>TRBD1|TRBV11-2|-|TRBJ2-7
CASSLRGQGSSYEQYF
TGTGCCAGCAGCTTAAGAGGACAGGGGAGCTCCTACGAGCAGTACTTC
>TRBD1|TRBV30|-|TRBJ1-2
CAWSDRTGRGYGYTF
TGTGCCTGGAGTGATCGGACAGGGAGGGGCTATGGCTACACCTTC
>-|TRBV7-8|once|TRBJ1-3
CASSSPTGFPGNTIYF
TGTGCCAGCAGCTCACCTACAGGGTTCCCTGGAAACACCATATATTTT
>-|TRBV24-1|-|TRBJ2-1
CATSRLTGGSDDNEQFF
TGTGCCACCAGCCGCCTCACTGGAGGGAGTGACGACAATGAGCAGTTCTTC
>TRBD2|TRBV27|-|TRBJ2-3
CASKVIGTSGRSGTQYF
TGTGCCAGCAAAGTAATCGGGACTAGCGGGAGGAGCGGGACGCAGTATTTT
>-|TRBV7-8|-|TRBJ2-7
CASSLTPEDSYEQYF
TGTGCCAGCAGCTTAACGCCAGAAGACTCCTACGAGCAGTACTTC
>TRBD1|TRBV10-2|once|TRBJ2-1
CASSEWDSSYNEQFF
TGCGCCAGCAGTGAATGGGACAGCTCCTACAATGAGCAGTTCTTC
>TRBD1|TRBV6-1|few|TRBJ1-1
CASSDPRGDRGKTEAFF
TGTGCCAGCAGTGATCCCCGAGGGGACAGGGGGAAGACTGAAGCTTTCTTT
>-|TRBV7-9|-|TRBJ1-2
CASSLDLLHYGYTF
TGTGCCAGCAGCTTAGATCTACTTCACTATGGCTACACCTTC
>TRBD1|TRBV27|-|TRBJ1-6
CASSLRQGNSPLHF
TGTGCCAGCAGTCTCAGACAGGGTAATTCACCCCTCCACTTT
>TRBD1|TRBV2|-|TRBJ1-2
CASSPYTRTGIYGYTF
TGTGCCAGCAGCCCTTATACGCGGACAGGGATCTATGGCTACACCTTC
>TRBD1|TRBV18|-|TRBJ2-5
CASSPRRDSQETQYF
TGTGCCAGCTCACCCCGCCGGGACAGCCAAGAGACCCAGTACTTC
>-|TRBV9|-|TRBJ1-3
CASSVEAGSGNTIYF
TGTGCCAGCAGCGTAGAGGCGGGCTCTGGAAACACCATATATTTT
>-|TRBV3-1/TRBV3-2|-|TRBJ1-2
CASSQDRVNYGYTF
TGTGCCAGCAGCCAAGACAGGGTGAACTATGGCTACACCTTC
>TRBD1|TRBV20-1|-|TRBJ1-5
CSASPDRAQPQHF
TGCAGTGCTAGTCCGGACAGGGCACAGCCCCAGCATTTT
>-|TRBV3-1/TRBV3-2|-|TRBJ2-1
CASSQAGGDFSYNEQFF
TGTGCCAGCAGCCAAGCCGGCGGGGATTTCTCCTACAATGAGCAGTTCTTC
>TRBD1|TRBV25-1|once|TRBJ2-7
CASSPGQGAREQYF
TGTGCCAGCAGTCCTGGACAGGGGGCTCGGGAGCAGTACTTC
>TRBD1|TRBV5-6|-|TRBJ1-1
CASSPGGAGTEAFF
TGTGCCAGCAGCCCAGGGGGCGCGGGCACTGAAGCTTTCTTT
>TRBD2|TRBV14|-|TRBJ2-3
CASSLIAGSTDTQYF
TGTGCCAGCAGCCTGATAGCGGGGAGCACAGATACGCAGTATTTT
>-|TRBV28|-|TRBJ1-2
CASRTGSSGYTF
TGTGCCAGCAGAACAGGGTCGAGCGGCTACACCTTC
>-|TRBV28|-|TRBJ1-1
CASSLRGAFTEAFF
TGTGCCAGCAGTTTACGGGGGGCGTTCACTGAAGCTTTCTTT
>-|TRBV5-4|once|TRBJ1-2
CASSPGGLVGDYGYTF
TGTGCCAGCAGCCCTGGCGGCCTTGTCGGGGACTATGGCTACACCTTC
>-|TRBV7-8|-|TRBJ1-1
CASSTQQHTEAFF
TGTGCCAGCAGCACCCAACAGCACACTGAAGCTTTCTTT
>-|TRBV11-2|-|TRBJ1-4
CASSLDRLTDSNEKLFF
TGTGCCAGCAGCTTAGATCGGCTGACAGACTCTAATGAAAAACTGTTTTTT
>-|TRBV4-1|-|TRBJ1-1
CANSQDRRAGNTEAFF
TGCGCCAACAGCCAAGATAGGAGGGCCGGGAACACTGAAGCTTTCTTT
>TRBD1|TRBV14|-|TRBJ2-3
CASSQTGGDPDTQYF
TGTGCCAGCAGTCAGACAGGGGGAGATCCAGATACGCAGTATTTT
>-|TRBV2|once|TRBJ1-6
CASSENRAEPLHF
TGTGCCAGCAGTGAAAACAGGGCCGAACCCCTCCACTTT
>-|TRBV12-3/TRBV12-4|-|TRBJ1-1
CASSWDFGTEAFF
TGTGCCAGCAGTTGGGACTTCGGTACTGAAGCTTTCTTT
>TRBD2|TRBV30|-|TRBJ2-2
CAWRRRGVSNTGELFF
TGTGCCTGGAGGAGGCGGGGGGTTTCTAACACCGGGGAGCTGTTTTTT
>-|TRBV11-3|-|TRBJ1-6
CASSLDGLSSYNSPLHF
TGTGCCAGCAGCTTAGATGGTCTGAGCTCCTATAATTCACCCCTCCACTTT
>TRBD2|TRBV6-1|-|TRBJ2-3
CASSRDGRAPDTQYF
TGTGCCAGCAGCCGGGACGGGAGGGCCCCAGATACGCAGTATTTT
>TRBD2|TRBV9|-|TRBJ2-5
CASSVASGAPQETQYF
TGTGCCAGCAGCGTAGCTAGCGGGGCACCCCAAGAGACCCAGTACTTC